The 12 T cell receptor beta chains below come from one sample, sequenced in a study of shared clonotypes between healthy human individuals. The data were produced by immunoSEQ multiplex PCR, yet TCRdb's version contains in-frame clones alone and is incomplete. There are 1.4 million to 1.5 million clones in the sample; roughly 96% occur only once, and 1% to 1.5% lies in the top ten. Sequenced input: naive CD4+ T cells sorted from blood. Subset indicated: CD45RA+ positively selected. The receptors originated from a young man in good health.

This clone appeared a single time. The J gene is TRBJ2-3, the V gene TRBV6-1; tentatively, D is TRBD2 (6 bases). Germline V lookup: CDR1 MNHNS, CDR2 SASEGT. V shed 10 bases and J shed 2 bases, with 13 bases lying between them. CDR3 length equals 13 residues. The CDR3 DNA is TGTGCCACAGCGACTAGGATCACAGATACGCAGTATTTT. As protein: CATATRITDTQYF.

The chain recombines TRBV5-1 with TRBJ2-1; D remains unclear. V was cut by 5 bases and J by 3 bases, with 27 bases left in between. This CDR3 region has 19 residues. The germline gives CDR1 SGHRS, CDR2 YFSETQ. CDR3 coding DNA: TGCGCCAGCAGTTACGGACCGGTGAGAGGTGTGGGCTTCTACAATGAGCAGTTCTTC. Translating gives CASSYGPVRGVGFYNEQFF.

The sample holds one count of this clone. This chain uses TRBV28 with TRBJ1-4; no definite D call. The V gene's germline CDR1 is MDHEN and CDR2 SYDVKM. V lost 5 bases, J lost 4 bases, and 17 bases lay in between. The length of the CDR3 is 16 residues. DNA for the CDR3: TGTGCCAGCAGTCCCCCGGGAGGTCCTCTTAATGAAAAACTGTTTTTT. As protein: CASSPPGGPLNEKLFF.

About this clone itself: At one end, the junction sequence differs from germline, possibly due to a read error. The chain has TRBV5-3 and TRBJ1-5; D remains ambiguous. TRBV5-3 is assigned to the ORF class and has an uncertain function. This CDR3 contains 11 residues. In nucleotides, the CDR3 is TGTGCCAGAAGCACTGATCATCCCCAGCATTTT. Translation: CARSTDHPQHF.

The chain couples TRBV1 to TRBJ2-7; the table calls TRBD2, which could not be checked here. TRBV1 is annotated as a pseudogene. The CDR3 loop spans 14 amino acids. CDR3 region: CTSSQFLAAYEQYF. The CDR3 nucleotides read TGCACCAGCAGCCAATTTCTAGCGGCCTACGAGCAGTACTTC.

This chain uses TRBV5-4 with TRBJ2-5, with D unclear. CDR3 length: 15 residues. Trimming cost V 0 bases and J 2 bases, with 11 bases left between them. The germline gives CDR1 SGHNT, CDR2 YYREEE (reference sequence). CDR3 bases: TGTGCCAGCAGCTTGGCTCCGGGTAGACAAGAGACCCAGTACTTC. This codes for CASSLAPGRQETQYF. The full variable domain, with the rest looked up from reference TRBV5-4 and TRBJ2-5, is ETGVTQSPTHLIKTRGQQVTLRCSSQSGHNTVSWYQQALGQGPQFIFQYYREEENGRGNFPPRFSGLQFPNYSSELNVNALELDDSALYLCASSLAPGRQETQYFGPGTRLLVL.

The rearrangement links TRBV5-1 to TRBJ2-7; D possibly corresponds to TRBD2 (6 bases). Trimming left V 2 bases short and J 4 bases short, with 13 bases between. Germline values: CDR1 SGHRS, CDR2 YFSETQ. The CDR3 sequence is 14 residues long. CDR3 residues: CASSFGGGLYEQYF. The CDR3 DNA reads TGCGCCAGCAGCTTTGGGGGAGGTCTATACGAGCAGTACTTC. The full variable domain, in which reference TRBV5-1 and TRBJ2-7 provide the parts outside the CDR3, is KAGVTQTPRYLIKTRGQQVTLSCSPISGHRSVSWYQQTPGQGLQFLFEYFSETQRNKGNFPGRFSGRQFSNSRSEMNVSTLELGDSALYLCASSFGGGLYEQYFGPGTRLTVT.

The chain employs TRBV19 and TRBJ2-2; 15 nucleotides match TRBD2. This CDR3 has 16 residues. V was pared by 6 bases and J by 6 bases, with 5 bases of the junction left unmatched. The germline CDR1 and CDR2 sequences are LNHDA and SQIVND (reference sequence). This CDR3 reads CASRTGLAGGAGELFF. The DNA for the CDR3 is TGTGCCAGTAGGACGGGACTAGCGGGAGGAGCCGGGGAGCTGTTTTTT.

V and J are TRBV6-6 and TRBJ1-5, with a weak D call TRBD1 (5 bases). Trimming left V 0 bases short and J 1 base short, with 10 bases between. There are 16 residues in the CDR3. The germline CDR1 and CDR2 sequences are MNHNY and SVGAGI (reference sequence). The CDR3 loop reads CASSYSMGRSNQPQHF. Here the CDR3 DNA reads TGTGCCAGCAGTTACTCCATGGGGCGCAGCAATCAGCCCCAGCATTTT.

A single count supports this clone. The V and J genes are TRBV7-9 and TRBJ2-1; D not resolved. V dropped 5 bases and J dropped 5 bases, with 16 bases sitting between them. Germline V CDR1 and CDR2: SEHNR, FQNEAQ (reference sequence). The CDR3 loop spans 15 amino acids. The CDR3 DNA is TGTGCCAGCAGCGGCCAGGTTGGGGTAAACAATGAGCAGTTCTTC. Protein: CASSGQVGVNNEQFF.

The J gene is TRBJ2-1, the V gene TRBV27; D call uncertain. The CDR3 contains 16 residues. Germline CDR1 is MNHEY and CDR2 is SMNVEV (reference sequence). Trimming removed 5 bases from V and 4 bases from J, with 18 bases in between. Here the CDR3 reads CASSPAGRGAYNEQFF. CDR3 in DNA: TGTGCCAGCAGTCCCGCCGGTCGCGGAGCTTACAATGAGCAGTTCTTC.

This clone occurred once. The V and J genes are TRBV30 and TRBJ2-1; D may be TRBD1 (7 bases). The CDR3 loop spans 16 amino acids. The germline CDR1 and CDR2 sequences are GTSNPN and SVGIG (reference sequence). Trimming shortened V by 2 bases and J by 8 bases, and 22 bases separated the two germline ends. The CDR3 coding sequence is TGTGCCTGGAGTCTCTTTGACTTTCTCAGGGGGGATGAGCAGTTCTTC. Its protein product is CAWSLFDFLRGDEQFF.